Below are 15 T cell receptor beta chains sequenced from a single sample in a study of patients and donors after allogeneic stem cell transplantation. MiXCR was run by TCRdb on the RT-PCR reads, yielding one entry per CDR3 protein. The table lists about 960,000 distinct CDR3 sequences, around 17% of them singletons. The sample taken for sequencing was blood, either unsorted or a sorted T cell fraction (not recorded which). Receptor source: a human donor who was either an allogeneic HSCT recipient or a stem cell or donor lymphocyte infusion donor (not recorded which). It is not recorded whose cells these are; they may come from a transplant donor.

The J gene is TRBJ2-3, the V gene TRBV6-2 or TRBV6-3; a weak D match, TRBD2 (6 bases). Germline CDR1 reads MNHEY; CDR2 reads SVGEGT. Trimming left V 2 bases short and J 4 bases short, with 10 bases between. The CDR3 has 14 amino acids. DNA of the CDR3: TGTGCCAGCAGTTACCGTGCGGGGCCAGATACGCAGTATTTT. Its protein product is CASSYRAGPDTQYF.

This clonotype was observed many times. The chain couples TRBV29-1 to TRBJ2-7; 7 positions match TRBD1. The ends lost 0 bases at V and 1 base at J; junction bases unmatched: 9. The germline gives CDR1 SQVTM, CDR2 ANQGSEA. This CDR3 comprises 16 residues. CDR3 loop: CSVEDVSQGWSYEQYF. The CDR3 DNA is TGCAGCGTTGAAGATGTGTCACAGGGGTGGTCCTACGAGCAGTACTTC.

The chain joins TRBV5-6 to TRBJ2-1; no clear D gene. This CDR3 contains 14 residues. The ends were cut back, 7 bases at V and 3 bases at J, with 14 bases in the middle. Germline V gene sequence: CDR1 SGHDT, CDR2 YYEEEE. Here the CDR3 reads CASGSGLDYNEQFF. The CDR3 nucleotides read TGTGCCAGCGGCAGTGGGCTAGACTACAATGAGCAGTTCTTC.

This clonotype was seen only a few times. The chain couples TRBV27 to TRBJ2-3, with 7 bases that match TRBD2. Per the germline V gene, CDR1 is MNHEY and CDR2 is SMNVEV (reference sequence). The CDR3 covers 14 residues. Unmatched junction bases numbered 6, after V lost 2 bases and J lost 7 bases. Here the CDR3 reads CASSLAAGVNTQYF. The CDR3 nucleotides are TGTGCCAGCAGTTTAGCCGCGGGAGTCAATACGCAGTATTTT.

The rearrangement joins TRBV7-3 to TRBJ2-3, with 12 bases matching TRBD1. Per the germline V gene, CDR1 is SGHTA and CDR2 is FQGTGA. V was pared by 4 bases and J by 4 bases, with 3 bases of the junction left unmatched. The CDR3 runs to 15 residues. The CDR3 DNA is TGTGCCAGCAGCTGGGGACAGGGGGCCTCAGATACGCAGTATTTT. Its protein is CASSWGQGASDTQYF.

The J gene is TRBJ1-5, the V gene TRBV24-1; D ambiguous. The CDR3 sequence is 13 residues long. From germline, CDR1 is KGHDR and CDR2 SFDVKD. The V gene lost 1 base and the J gene lost 5 bases, with 5 bases spanning the gap. In nucleotides, the CDR3 is TGTGCCACCAGTGATTTTTCAGATCAGCCCCAGCATTTT. Translated: CATSDFSDQPQHF.

This clonotype was detected only a few times. The CDR3 sequence: CATSRDQGVGTELYEQYF. The CDR3, as DNA: TGTGCCACCAGCAGAGATCAAGGGGTAGGGACAGAGCTCTACGAGCAGTACTTC. This rearrangement joins TRBV15 to TRBJ2-7; TRBD1 agrees at 7 bases. CDR3 length: 18 amino acids. With 0 bases clipped from V and 3 bases from J, the junction kept 14 bases outside the gene matches. Germline V gene lookup returns CDR1 LNHNV and CDR2 YYDKDF (reference sequence).

This chain links TRBV9 with TRBJ1-3; D is perhaps TRBD1 (5 bases). Germline CDR1 and CDR2: SGDLS and YYNGEE. V lost 4 bases and J 0 bases, leaving 17 bases between the germline ends. This CDR3 spans 17 amino acids. CDR3 sequence (DNA): TGTGCCAGCAGCTCCCACCCGGGGCCAGACTCTGGAAACACCATATATTTT. Protein: CASSSHPGPDSGNTIYF.

The genes are TRBV5-5 and TRBJ1-1; D remains unclear. V shed 1 base and J shed 0 bases, with 10 bases lying between them. The CDR3 is made up of 15 amino acids. The germline gives CDR1 SGHKS, CDR2 YYEKEE (reference sequence). CDR3 loop: CASSLYTAMNTEAFF. CDR3 in DNA: TGTGCCAGCAGCTTGTATACAGCCATGAACACTGAAGCTTTCTTT.

A few counts support this clonotype. The chain joins TRBV5-1 to TRBJ2-1; TRBD2 matches 7 bases. Germline loops: CDR1 SGHRS, CDR2 YFSETQ. CDR3 size: 15 residues. With 7 bases clipped from V and 1 base from J, the junction kept 8 bases outside the gene matches. The DNA for the CDR3 is TGCGCCAGCGGCGTAGGAGCGGGATCCTACAATGAGCAGTTCTTC. This codes for CASGVGAGSYNEQFF.

This clonotype occurred many times. V gene TRBV20-1 combines with J gene TRBJ2-7; 11 nucleotides line up with TRBD2. Germline assignment: CDR1 DFQATT and CDR2 SNEGSKA (reference sequence). This CDR3 has 17 amino acids. Unmatched junction bases numbered 11, after V lost 3 bases and J lost 1 base. The CDR3 reads CSARGLAEFPLSYEQYF. The DNA for the CDR3 is TGCAGTGCTAGGGGACTAGCGGAGTTCCCATTATCCTACGAGCAGTACTTC.

V gene TRBV25-1 combines with J gene TRBJ1-1; D unresolved. Germline loops: CDR1 MGHDK, CDR2 SYGVNS. V was clipped by 7 bases and J by 9 bases, with 12 bases between them. The CDR3 loop spans 11 amino acids. DNA of the CDR3: TGTGCCAGCACCTTAGGAGTAAAAGCTTTCTTT. Amino acid sequence: CASTLGVKAFF. Full variable domain (rest looked up from reference TRBV25-1 and TRBJ1-1): EADIYQTPRYLVIGTGKKITLECSQTMGHDKMYWYQQDPGMELHLIHYSYGVNSTEKGDLSSESTVSRIRTEHFPLTLESARPSHTSQYLCASTLGVKAFFGQGTRLTVV.

This clonotype appeared a few times. J is TRBJ1-4 and V is TRBV9; D not resolved. V lost 1 base to trimming and J lost 0 bases, with 13 bases between them. This CDR3 is 17 amino acids long. The germline gives CDR1 SGDLS, CDR2 YYNGEE. CDR3: CASSVQGRSATNEKLFF. The CDR3 nucleotides are TGTGCCAGCAGCGTACAAGGCCGCAGTGCAACTAATGAAAAACTGTTTTTT. Supplemented by reference TRBV9 and TRBJ1-4, the full variable domain reads DSGVTQTPKHLITATGQRVTLRCSPRSGDLSVYWYQQSLDQGLQFLIQYYNGEERAKGNILERFSAQQFPDLHSELNLSSLELGDSALYFCASSVQGRSATNEKLFFGSGTQLSVL.

V gene TRBV20-1 combines with J gene TRBJ2-3, with D unresolved. The V gene lost 1 base and the J gene lost 5 bases, with 13 bases spanning the gap. The CDR3 is made up of 14 amino acids. Germline loops: CDR1 DFQATT, CDR2 SNEGSKA (reference sequence). CDR3 DNA sequence: TGCAGTGCTAGAGGAGACTCGACCATAGATACGCAGTATTTT. Translated, it gives CSARGDSTIDTQYF.

This clonotype was seen ten or more times. The chain uses TRBV12-3 or TRBV12-4 and TRBJ2-1; D gene ambiguous. CDR3 length equals 12 residues. The V end lost 5 bases, the J end lost 6 bases, and 8 bases lay between the germline ends. CDR3 amino acids: CASSPLGNEQFF. The CDR3 nucleotides are TGTGCCAGCAGTCCCTTGGGCAATGAGCAGTTCTTC.